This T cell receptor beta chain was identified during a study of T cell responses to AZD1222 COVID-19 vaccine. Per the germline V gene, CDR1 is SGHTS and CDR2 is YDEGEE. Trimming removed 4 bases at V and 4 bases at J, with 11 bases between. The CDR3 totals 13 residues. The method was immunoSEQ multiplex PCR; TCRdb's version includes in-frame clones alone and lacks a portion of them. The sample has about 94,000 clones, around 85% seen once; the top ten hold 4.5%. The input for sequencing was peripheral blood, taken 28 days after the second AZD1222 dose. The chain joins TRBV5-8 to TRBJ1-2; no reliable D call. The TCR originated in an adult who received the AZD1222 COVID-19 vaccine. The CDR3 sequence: CASSPDQFYGYTF. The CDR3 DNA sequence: TGTGCCAGCAGCCCGGATCAATTCTATGGCTACACCTTC.